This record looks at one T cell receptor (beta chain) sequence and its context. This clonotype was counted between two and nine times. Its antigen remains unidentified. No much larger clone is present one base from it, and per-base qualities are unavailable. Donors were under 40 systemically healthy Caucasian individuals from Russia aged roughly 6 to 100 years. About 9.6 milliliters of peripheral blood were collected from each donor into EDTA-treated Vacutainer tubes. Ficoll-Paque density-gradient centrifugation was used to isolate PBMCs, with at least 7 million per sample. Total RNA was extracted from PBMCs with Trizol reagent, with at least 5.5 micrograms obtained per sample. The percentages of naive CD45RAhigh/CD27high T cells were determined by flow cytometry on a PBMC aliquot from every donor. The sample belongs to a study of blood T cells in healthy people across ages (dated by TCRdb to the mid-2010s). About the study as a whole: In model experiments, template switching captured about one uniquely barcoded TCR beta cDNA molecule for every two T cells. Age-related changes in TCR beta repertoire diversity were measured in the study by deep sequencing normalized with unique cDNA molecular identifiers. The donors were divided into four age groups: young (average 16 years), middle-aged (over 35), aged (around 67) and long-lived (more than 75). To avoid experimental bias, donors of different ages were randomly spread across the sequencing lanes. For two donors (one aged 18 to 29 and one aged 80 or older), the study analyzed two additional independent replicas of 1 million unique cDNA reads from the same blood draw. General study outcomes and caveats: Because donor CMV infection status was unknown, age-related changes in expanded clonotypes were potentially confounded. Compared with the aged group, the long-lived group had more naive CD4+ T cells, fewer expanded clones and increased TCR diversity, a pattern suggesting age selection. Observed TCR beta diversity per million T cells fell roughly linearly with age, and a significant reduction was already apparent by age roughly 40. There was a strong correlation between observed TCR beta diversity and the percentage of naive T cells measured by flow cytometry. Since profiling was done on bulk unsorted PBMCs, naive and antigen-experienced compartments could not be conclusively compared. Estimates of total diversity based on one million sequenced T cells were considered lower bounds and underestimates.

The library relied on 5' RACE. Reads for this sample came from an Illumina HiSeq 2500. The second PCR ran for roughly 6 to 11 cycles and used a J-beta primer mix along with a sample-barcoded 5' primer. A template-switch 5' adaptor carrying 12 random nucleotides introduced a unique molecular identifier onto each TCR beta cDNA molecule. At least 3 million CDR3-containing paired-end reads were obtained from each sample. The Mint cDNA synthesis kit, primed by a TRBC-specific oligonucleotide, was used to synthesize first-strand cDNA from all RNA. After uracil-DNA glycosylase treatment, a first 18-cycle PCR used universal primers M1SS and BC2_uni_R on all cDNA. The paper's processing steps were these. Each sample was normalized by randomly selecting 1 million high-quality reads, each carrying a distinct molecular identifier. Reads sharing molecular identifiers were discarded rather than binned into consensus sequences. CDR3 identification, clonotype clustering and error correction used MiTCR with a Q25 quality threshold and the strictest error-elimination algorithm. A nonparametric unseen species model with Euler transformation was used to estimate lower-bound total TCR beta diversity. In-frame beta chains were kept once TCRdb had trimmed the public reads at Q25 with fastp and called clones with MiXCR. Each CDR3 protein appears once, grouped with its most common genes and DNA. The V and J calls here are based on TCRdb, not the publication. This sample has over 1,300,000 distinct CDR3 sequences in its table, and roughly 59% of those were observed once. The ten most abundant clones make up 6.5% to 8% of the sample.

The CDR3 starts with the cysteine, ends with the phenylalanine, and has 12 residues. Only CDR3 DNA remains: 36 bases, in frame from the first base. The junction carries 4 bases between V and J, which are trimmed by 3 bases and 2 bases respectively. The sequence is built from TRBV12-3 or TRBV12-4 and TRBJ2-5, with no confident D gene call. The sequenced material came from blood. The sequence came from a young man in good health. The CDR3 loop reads CASSFKQETQYF. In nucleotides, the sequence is TGTGCCAGCAGTTTTAAGCAAGAGACCCAGTACTTC.